This entry features one T cell receptor beta chain sequence. Its target is unknown. These data originate in a study of blood T cells in healthy people across ages. Turning to the study itself: Capture by template switching was about one barcoded beta molecule per two T cells. Study outcomes and limitations: When one million T cells were used, diversity estimates were thought to be underestimates.

Germline CDR1 LGHNA, CDR2 YSLEER. The CDR3 is 17 amino acids. V gave up 1 base and J gave up 6 bases; unmatched junction bases: 12. Healthy individuals of Caucasian origin from Russia, aged roughly 6 to 95, served as donors. Each sample provided at least 6 micrograms of extracted total RNA. PCR was performed a second time for about 6 to 11 cycles using a sample-barcoded 5' primer and a J-beta primer mix. Using its own MiXCR run on the 5' RACE reads, TCRdb lists one record per CDR3 protein. This sample has about 680,000 distinct CDR3 sequences, with around 49% found just once. The V call is TRBV4-3, the J call TRBJ2-7; TRBD2 matches at 10 bases. This clonotype was obtained from a woman aged 60-75 years in good health. Specimen: blood. The CDR3 bases are TGCGCCAGCAGCCAAGTCCGGCCTAGCGGGGGTGTTCGCGAGCAGTACTTC. Translating gives CASSQVRPSGGVREQYF.